Described below is a single T cell receptor beta chain sequence and its context. Antigen unknown. These data come from a study of CD8+CD57+ T cells in acquired aplastic anemia. Genomic DNA provided the template from which TCR beta VDJ and CDR3 profiles were obtained. TCRdb re-called the reads with MiXCR, one entry per CDR3 protein. The sample consists of some 45,000 distinct CDR3 sequences, approximately 67% of them appearing once. V was cut by 5 bases and J by 6 bases, with 15 bases left in between. CDR3 length equals 14 residues. CDR1 SNHLY and CDR2 FYNNEI come from the germline V gene. Study-level results: Shared by patients and controls, roughly 28 CD8+ CDR3s were abundant in patients.

The TCR originated in a human donor in good health, serving as a control. The J gene is TRBJ2-3, the V gene TRBV2; D call uncertain. Sequencing input: sorted CD4+, CD8+, or CD8+CD57+ T cells (not recorded which) from PBMCs. The CDR3 loop is CASSPDHRADTQYF. For the CDR3, the DNA is TGTGCCAGCAGTCCCGACCATAGGGCGGATACGCAGTATTTT.